This TCR beta chain was captured by sequencing in a study of blood T cell repertoires in COVID-19. Background on the study: From the United States, Italy and Spain came samples of acute and convalescent COVID-19.

Under the authors' procedure: The assay estimated nucleated cells by amplifying reference gene primers. Clones were sequenced by immunoSEQ multiplex PCR, and TCRdb holds only the in-frame ones, with some missing. V and J calls and clone size are copied from that table; D and trimming were computed from the DNA. Of 98,000 or so clones in the sample, about 90% were seen once. The specimen sequenced was peripheral blood. This sequence was found in a human donor in a cohort sampled during active COVID-19.

CDR3 sequence: CASSQPRGHSYEQYF. In DNA, the CDR3 is TGTGCCAGCAGCCAGCCCAGGGGGCACTCCTACGAGCAGTACTTC. The chain couples TRBV3-1 (or the pseudogene TRBV3-2) to TRBJ2-7; 8 nucleotides line up with TRBD1. Germline lookup yields CDR1 LGHDT and CDR2 YNNKEL (reference sequence). The CDR3 has 15 amino acids. The trim removed 3 bases at V and 0 bases at J, leaving 4 bases unmatched.